Shown below are 25 T cell receptor beta chains from a single sample sequenced in a study of cytomegalovirus exposure and HLA in healthy donors. It was with 60 Vbeta and 13 Jbeta primers that the PCR ran. Sequenced by immunoSEQ multiplex PCR; TCRdb stores in-frame clones only, minus some. The repertoire holds more than 65,000 clones, with roughly 86% as singletons. Material for sequencing was PBMCs. All receptors derive from a man aged 18 to 30 in good health and CMV-seronegative.

This chain links TRBV27 with TRBJ2-1, with TRBD2 matching over 7 bases. The CDR3 has 16 amino acids. The germline gives CDR1 MNHEY, CDR2 SMNVEV (reference sequence). Trimming at V came to 4 bases and at J to 7 bases, leaving 13 bases not matched to a gene. CDR3 amino acids: CASSWLRRDYPNEQFF. CDR3 nucleotides: TGTGCCAGCAGTTGGCTCCGGAGGGACTATCCTAATGAGCAGTTCTTC.

The genes are TRBV28 and TRBJ2-5; possibly TRBD1 for D (6 bases). The ends were cut back, 6 bases at V and 0 bases at J, with 20 bases in the middle. The CDR3 is 17 amino acids. CDR1 is MDHEN, CDR2 SYDVKM, per germline. DNA of the CDR3: TGTGCCAGCAGACCTCGGACAGCCCGCGAGTACCAAGAGACCCAGTACTTC. It yields the protein CASRPRTAREYQETQYF.

CDR3 coding DNA: TGCGCCAGCAGCCAACAGGGACAAGAGACCCAGTACTTC. Its protein is CASSQQGQETQYF. The J gene is TRBJ2-5, the V gene TRBV4-1; D may be TRBD1 (5 bases). CDR3 length equals 13 residues. With 2 bases removed from V and 2 bases from J, the gap between germline ends came to 6 bases. Germline loops: CDR1 MGHRA, CDR2 YSYEKL.

The CDR3 sequence is CASSLDRGWENTEAFF. The CDR3, as DNA: TGCGCCAGCAGCCTGGACAGGGGATGGGAGAACACTGAAGCTTTCTTT. The chain combines TRBV4-3 with TRBJ1-1; the match to TRBD1 covers 9 bases. V trimming: 4 bases; J trimming: 1 base; junction bases outside the gene matches: 7. Germline CDR1 and CDR2: LGHNA and YSLEER. This CDR3 has 16 amino acids.

Only a few counts were recorded for this clone. The chain carries TRBV30 and TRBJ1-1; D might be TRBD1 (6 bases). Trimming took 0 bases from V and 1 from J, leaving 6 bases between them. The CDR3 is 13 amino acids. CDR1 and CDR2 from the germline V gene are GTSNPN and SVGIG (reference sequence). CDR3 nucleotides: TGTGCCTGGAGTGTACAGGGGAACACTGAAGCTTTCTTT. It is translated as CAWSVQGNTEAFF.

The J gene is TRBJ2-6, the V gene TRBV29-1, with D hard to call. Deletions cut 3 bases from V and 2 bases from J, with 2 bases between. The CDR3 contains 12 residues. Germline V gives CDR1 SQVTM, CDR2 ANQGSEA. The CDR3 loop reads CSVDTGANVLTF. The CDR3 coding sequence is TGCAGCGTTGACACTGGGGCCAACGTCCTGACTTTC.

The rearrangement uses TRBV4-2 and TRBJ1-1, with unresolved D. Germline CDR1 LGHNA, CDR2 YNFKEQ. The CDR3 is 16 residues long. V lost 4 bases to trimming and J lost 0 bases, with 15 bases between them. In DNA form, the CDR3 reads TGTGCCAGCAGCCCCTCGGGTGGATCGATGAACACTGAAGCTTTCTTT. This encodes CASSPSGGSMNTEAFF.

The chain carries TRBV7-2 and TRBJ1-4; a weak D match, TRBD1 (6 bases). Trimming stripped 5 bases from V and 7 bases from J, with 17 bases between. The germline CDR1 and CDR2 sequences are SGHTA and FQGNSA. The CDR3 loop spans 15 amino acids. CDR3 DNA: TGTGCCAGCAGCGTGAACAGGGTAACAAGTGAAAAACTGTTTTTT. Translating gives CASSVNRVTSEKLFF. The full variable domain, in which reference TRBV7-2 and TRBJ1-4 provide the parts outside the CDR3, is GAGVSQSPSNKVTEKGKDVELRCDPISGHTALYWYRQSLGQGLEFLIYFQGNSAPDKSGLPSDRFSAERTGGSVSTLTIQRTQQEDSAVYLCASSVNRVTSEKLFFGSGTQLSVL.

The gene calls are TRBV9 and TRBJ2-3; weak D call: TRBD2 (6 bases). Deletions cut 0 bases from V and 0 bases from J, with 11 bases between. CDR1 and CDR2 (germline): SGDLS, YYNGEE. This CDR3 spans 16 amino acids. The CDR3 nucleotides read TGTGCCAGCAGCGTAGAACTAGCCGCCAGCACAGATACGCAGTATTTT. It encodes CASSVELAASTDTQYF.

The chain carries TRBV2 and TRBJ2-2, with a possible D match to TRBD1 (6 bases). The CDR3 runs to 13 residues. Trimming removed 9 bases at V and 2 bases at J, with 10 bases between. Germline V lookup: CDR1 SNHLY, CDR2 FYNNEI. The CDR3 spells CARQGQNTGELFF. CDR3 bases: TGTGCCAGACAGGGCCAAAACACCGGGGAGCTGTTTTTT. Full variable domain (rest looked up from reference TRBV2 and TRBJ2-2): EPEVTQTPSHQVTQMGQEVILRCVPISNHLYFYWYRQILGQKVEFLVSFYNNEISEKSEIFDDQFSVERPDGSNFTLKIRSTKLEDSAMYFCARQGQNTGELFFGEGSRLTVL.

The genes are TRBV9 and TRBJ2-7; D may be TRBD2 (6 bases). V lost 0 bases to trimming and J lost 7 bases, with 17 bases between them. Germline-derived CDR1 and CDR2 are SGDLS and YYNGEE. This CDR3 is built from 15 residues. The DNA for the CDR3 is TGTGCCAGCAGCGTAGAGTCGTCCCCCCGGGGGGAGCAGTACTTC. Its translation: CASSVESSPRGEQYF.

DNA of the CDR3: TGTGCCAGTAGTATAGTTAGGGGGGAGACCCAGTACTTC. This sequence encodes CASSIVRGETQYF. V gene TRBV19 combines with J gene TRBJ2-5, with D possibly being TRBD1 (6 bases). Trimming took 1 base from V and 5 from J, leaving 8 bases between them. Germline lookup yields CDR1 LNHDA and CDR2 SQIVND (reference sequence). The CDR3 spans 13 residues.

As to this clone: At one end the junction does not follow the germline gene, possibly because of a read error. The chain employs TRBV7-9 and TRBJ1-2, with 7 bases lining up with TRBD1. The CDR3 spans 15 residues. Per the germline V gene, CDR1 is SEHNR and CDR2 is FQNEAQ (reference sequence). The CDR3 DNA reads TGTTCCAGCAGCGCGGACAGGATCTTTACGGATGGCTACACCTTC. Protein: CSSSADRIFTDGYTF.

The chain joins TRBV5-1 to TRBJ2-1, with 9 bases that match TRBD2. The CDR3 extends over 15 amino acids. Germline-derived CDR1 and CDR2 are SGHRS and YFSETQ. V shed 2 bases and J 7 bases; nucleotides not matched to a gene: 7. CDR3 nucleotides: TGCGCCAGCAGCTTTCTAGCGGGACCCACGAATGAGCAGTTCTTC. Translated: CASSFLAGPTNEQFF.

The chain is built from TRBV19 and TRBJ1-5; TRBD1 might be the D (5 bases). This CDR3 has 15 residues. Germline CDR1 and CDR2: LNHDA and SQIVND (reference sequence). V was pared by 3 bases and J by 4 bases, with 13 bases between. The CDR3 spells CASSILAGSNQPQHF. CDR3 nucleotide sequence: TGTGCCAGTAGTATCTTGGCAGGGTCTAATCAGCCCCAGCATTTT.

The chain uses TRBV15 and TRBJ1-2; 7 bases are a match to TRBD1. Germline V gene data show CDR1 as LNHNV and CDR2 as YYDKDF (reference sequence). This CDR3 is 15 amino acids long. The V gene end was trimmed by 5 bases and the J gene end by 0 bases; junction bases not matched to a gene: 6. CDR3 coding DNA: TGTGCCACCAGCCGACAGGGTACTGCTAACTATGGCTACACCTTC. It codes for CATSRQGTANYGYTF.

The rearrangement uses TRBV6-6 and TRBJ1-2; no clear D gene. V was clipped by 5 bases and J by 6 bases, with 16 bases between them. Germline CDR1 and CDR2: MNHNY and SVGAGI (reference sequence). CDR3 length equals 14 residues. The CDR3 DNA follows: TGTGCCAGCAGTCAAGCTAGACCGACGGATGGCTACACCTTC. It encodes CASSQARPTDGYTF.

J is TRBJ1-1 and V is TRBV7-2; the D is unclear. Germline CDR1 and CDR2: SGHTA and FQGNSA. V was shortened by 1 base and J by 0 bases, with 6 bases between the two germline ends. The CDR3 spans 14 residues. CDR3 protein: CASSLGAVNTEAFF. CDR3 coding DNA: TGTGCCAGCAGCTTAGGAGCGGTGAACACTGAAGCTTTCTTT.

The chain combines TRBV19 with TRBJ1-2; TRBD1 agrees at 12 bases. J was trimmed by 4 bases and V by 1 base; bases with no gene match: 13. CDR3 length: 19 residues. Germline CDR1 is LNHDA and CDR2 is SQIVND (reference sequence). The CDR3 spells CASSIVAEGQGAQGYGYTF. The CDR3 DNA is TGTGCCAGTAGTATAGTGGCAGAGGGACAGGGGGCGCAGGGCTATGGCTACACCTTC.

The table lists this clone with a count of one. V and J are TRBV10-3 and TRBJ1-5, with 7 bases fitting TRBD1. Germline V gene sequence: CDR1 ENHRY, CDR2 SYGVKD. V was clipped by 6 bases and J by 4 bases; unmatched bases: 3. This CDR3 comprises 13 residues. The CDR3 spells CAISPGQNQPQHF. CDR3 nucleotides: TGTGCCATCAGCCCGGGACAGAATCAGCCCCAGCATTTT.

CDR3 nucleotide sequence: TGTGCCAGCAGTAGCCTACAGCTAGCCAAAAACATTCAGTACTTC. Residues: CASSSLQLAKNIQYF. J is TRBJ2-4 and V is TRBV28; D is uncertain. V was cut by 5 bases and J by 0 bases, with 11 bases left in between. CDR1 and CDR2 from the germline V gene are MDHEN and SYDVKM. This CDR3 comprises 15 residues.

This rearrangement joins TRBV7-9 to TRBJ2-7; the D gene is possibly TRBD2 (5 bases). V shed 6 bases and J shed 2 bases, with 14 bases lying between them. There are 14 residues in the CDR3. Germline V gives CDR1 SEHNR, CDR2 FQNEAQ (reference sequence). CDR3 coding DNA: TGTGCCAGCAGACCCGACGGGGAAACCTACGAGCAGTACTTC. Its translation is CASRPDGETYEQYF.

The J gene is TRBJ1-5, the V gene TRBV5-6; D gene ambiguous. Germline values: CDR1 SGHDT, CDR2 YYEEEE. V was clipped by 7 bases and J by 0 bases, with 11 bases between them. The CDR3 runs 14 residues. CDR3 nucleotide sequence: TGTGCCAGCTTCTCATTTAGTAGCAATCAGCCCCAGCATTTT. Its translation: CASFSFSSNQPQHF.

The chain couples TRBV9 to TRBJ1-2; a possible D gene is TRBD1 (5 bases). V was pared by 3 bases and J by 5 bases, with 8 bases between. Germline CDR1 and CDR2: SGDLS and YYNGEE. The CDR3 extends over 12 amino acids. CDR3 in DNA: TGTGCCAGCAGCGAAGACAGTTATGGCTACACCTTC. The encoded protein is CASSEDSYGYTF. The variable domain in full, completed from reference TRBV9 and TRBJ1-2, reads DSGVTQTPKHLITATGQRVTLRCSPRSGDLSVYWYQQSLDQGLQFLIQYYNGEERAKGNILERFSAQQFPDLHSELNLSSLELGDSALYFCASSEDSYGYTFGSGTRLTVV.

The CDR3 coding sequence is TGTGCCAGCTCACCACGGACAGGTTCGAACACTGAAGCTTTCTTT. Translated, it gives CASSPRTGSNTEAFF. The rearrangement uses TRBV18 and TRBJ1-1; 7 nucleotides agree with TRBD1. CDR1 KGHSH and CDR2 LQKENI come from the germline V gene. The J segment lost 1 base and the V segment lost 1 base, leaving 3 bases of the junction unmatched. The CDR3 has 15 amino acids.